These 2 T cell receptor beta chains were all obtained from the same sample, sequenced in a study of blood T cell repertoires in COVID-19. Profiling relied on immunoSEQ multiplex PCR, and the TCRdb table lists in-frame clones only, not all of them. The table has tens of thousands of clones, around 86% seen once. Material: peripheral blood. These receptors were taken from a woman aged 65 to 85 with acute or convalescent COVID-19.

The V call is TRBV4-1, the J call TRBJ2-5, with TRBD2 as a possible D gene (5 bases). V was trimmed by 4 bases and J by 2 bases, leaving 14 bases between them. CDR3 size: 15 residues. CDR1 is MGHRA and CDR2 is YSYEKL in the germline V gene. The CDR3 nucleotides read TGCGCCAGCAGCCGGTCCGGGATACCGCAAGAGACCCAGTACTTC. This encodes CASSRSGIPQETQYF.

V usage is TRBV28 and J usage is TRBJ1-4; TRBD1 matches 8 bases. The length of the CDR3 is 15 residues. J lost 3 bases, V lost 6 bases, and 6 bases had no gene match. CDR1 MDHEN and CDR2 SYDVKM come from the germline V gene. The CDR3 DNA reads TGTGCCAGCAGCTCTCAGGGGGCGGCTAATGAAAAACTGTTTTTT. Amino acids: CASSSQGAANEKLFF.